The rows below give T cell receptor beta chains drawn from one sample of a study of tumor-infiltrating lymphocytes in primary liver carcinoma. Each CDR3 protein is one row after TCRdb ran MiXCR on the multiplex PCR reads. The data contain 310,000 or so distinct CDR3 sequences, around three fifths of them singletons. What was sequenced was peripheral blood. These receptors came from a woman in her twenties or thirties with primary liver carcinoma and hepatitis B virus infection. The CDR3 runs from the conserved cysteine through the conserved F or W. A D gene is named only where the DNA matches it firmly. Clone size is not always given. Where it is, it says once, few, many or a class for expanded clones.

clone_size | j_call | v_call | d_call | cdr3_aa | cdr3_nt
. | TRBJ2-5 | TRBV29-1 | . | CSSTGQPARETQHF | TGCAGCTCCACCGGACAGCCGGCAAGAGAGACCCAGCACTTC
. | TRBJ1-5 | TRBV6-6 | TRBD1 | CVSSGTGSQPQHF | TGTGTCAGCAGTGGGACAGGGAGTCAGCCTCAGCATTTT
. | TRBJ2-7 | TRBV30 | . | CAWSADRVAGYEQYF | TGTGCCTGGAGTGCCGACAGGGTAGCGGGATACGAGCAGTACTTC
. | TRBJ2-1 | TRBV11-3 | . | CTSSGGLNEQFF | TGTACCAGCAGTGGGGGACTCAATGAGCAGTTCTTC
few | TRBJ1-4 | TRBV30 | . | CAAGTGGKLFF | TGTGCCGCCGGAACCGGTGGGAAACTGTTTTTT
many | TRBJ1-1 | TRBV6-6 | TRBD1 | CASRQGGVTEAFF | TGTGCCAGCAGACAGGGGGGGGTCACTGAAGCTTTCTTT
. | TRBJ2-7 | TRBV5-4 | TRBD2 | CASSSYGLAGYEQYF | TGTGCCAGCAGCTCTTATGGACTAGCGGGGTACGAGCAGTACTTC
few | TRBJ2-2 | TRBV6-6 | TRBD2 | CASSYSIHLAGSDGELFF | TGTGCCAGCAGTTACTCGATTCATCTAGCGGGCTCAGACGGGGAGCTGTTTTTT
. | TRBJ2-7 | TRBV6-1 | . | CANNPVPNKYEQYF | TGTGCCAACAATCCGGTCCCGAATAAATACGAGCAGTACTTC
. | TRBJ2-1 | TRBV7-9 | . | CASLRDQPYNEQFF | TGTGCCAGCCTCCGGGATCAACCCTACAATGAGCAGTTCTTC
. | TRBJ1-3 | TRBV6-6 | TRBD1 | CASSYGGRGPSGNTIYF | TGTGCCAGCAGTTACGGGGGCAGGGGGCCTTCTGGAAACACCATATATTTT
few | TRBJ2-4 | TRBV12-5 | TRBD2 | CASGLVAGTSGSFELAKNIQYF | TGTGCTAGTGGTTTGGTAGCCGGGACTAGCGGGAGTTTCGAGTTAGCCAAAAACATTCAGTACTTC
. | TRBJ2-1 | TRBV24-1 | . | CVTSDSRHVNEQFF | TGTGTCACCAGTGATAGCAGGCATGTCAATGAGCAGTTCTTC
. | TRBJ2-1 | TRBV7-9 | . | CTSSLGEYNEQFF | TGTACCAGCAGCCTAGGGGAGTACAATGAGCAGTTCTTC
few | TRBJ2-2 | TRBV7-8 | . | CASSARQGRSGELFF | TGTGCCAGCAGCGCCCGTCAGGGGAGGTCCGGGGAGCTGTTTTTT
. | TRBJ2-7 | TRBV7-8 | . | CASSLTGGPGEQHF | TGTGCCAGCAGCTTAACAGGTGGTCCCGGGGAGCAGCACTTC
. | TRBJ2-2 | TRBV6-5 | . | CASSHALPSPTGELFF | TGTGCCAGCAGCCATGCCCTGCCTTCCCCCACCGGGGAGCTGTTTTTT
many | TRBJ1-2 | TRBV6-5 | . | CASTQPGGYYGYTF | TGTGCCAGCACCCAACCGGGGGGCTACTATGGCTACACCTTC
many | TRBJ2-2 | TRBV4-1 | . | CASSQDSGVEELFF | TGCGCCAGCAGCCAAGATTCAGGGGTTGAGGAGCTGTTTTTT
. | TRBJ2-7 | TRBV5-1 | TRBD1 | CASSWDGTGYEQYF | TGCGCCAGCAGCTGGGACGGGACAGGGTACGAGCAGTATTTC
. | TRBJ1-5 | TRBV11-1 | . | CASSLERDGQPQHF | TGTGCAAGCAGCTTAGAGCGTGACGGACAGCCCCAGCATTTT
few | TRBJ2-2 | TRBV12-3/TRBV12-4 | . | CASSTRVGRELFF | TGTGCCAGCAGTACCAGGGTTGGCAGGGAGCTGTTTTTT
few | TRBJ1-4 | TRBV7-9 | . | CASSLSVQGEKLFF | TGTGCCAGCAGCTTATCGGTACAGGGTGAAAAACTGTTTTTT
. | TRBJ2-1 | TRBV11-2 | TRBD2 | CASSLGGGAGNEQFF | TGTGCCAGCAGCTTAGGCGGGGGGGCCGGCAATGAGCAGTTCTTC
. | TRBJ2-7 | TRBV4-2 | . | CARSQPDHYEQYF | TGTGCCAGGAGCCAACCAGATCACTACGAGCAGTACTTC
. | TRBJ2-7 | TRBV11-1 | TRBD2 | CASGPNQGLVFHYEQYF | TGTGCCAGCGGCCCCAACCAGGGACTAGTATTCCACTACGAGCAATACTTC
. | TRBJ2-2 | TRBV11-2 | . | CASSLDRAGTNTGELFF | TGTGCAAGCAGCTTAGATAGAGCAGGGACGAACACCGGGGAGCTGTTTTTT
. | TRBJ2-7 | TRBV6-2/TRBV6-3 | . | CASSFKYEQYF | TGTGCCAGCAGTTTTAAGTACGAGCAGTACTTC
many | TRBJ2-1 | TRBV11-2 | . | CASSLQRNNEQFF | TGTGCCAGCAGCCTACAGCGCAACAATGAGCAGTTCTTC
. | TRBJ2-2 | TRBV11-2 | TRBD2 | CASSFKGLVSTGELFF | TGTGCCAGCAGCTTTAAGGGACTAGTGAGCACCGGGGAGCTGTTTTTT
. | TRBJ2-4 | TRBV28 | . | CASGRPLGGANNIQYF | TGTGCCAGCGGGAGGCCCCTGGGGGGAGCCAACAACATTCAGTACTTC
. | TRBJ2-7 | TRBV7-9 | . | CASSLVAEREQYF | TGTGCCAGCAGCTTAGTCGCGGAAAGGGAGCAGTACTTC
. | TRBJ2-7 | TRBV13 | . | CVSSLGWYEQYF | TGTGTCAGCAGCTTAGGTTGGTACGAGCAGTACTTC
. | TRBJ2-7 | TRBV2 | TRBD2 | CASCLAEVFEYEQYF | TGTGCCAGCTGCCTAGCGGAGGTCTTCGAGTACGAGCAGTACTTC
. | TRBJ2-3 | TRBV29-1 | TRBD2 | CSIQRGARDTRDF | TGCAGCATTCAGCGGGGGGCGCGGGATACGCGGGATTTT
few | TRBJ2-2 | TRBV29-1 | . | CSVGQVARELFF | TGCAGCGTCGGGCAGGTCGCAAGGGAGCTGTTTTTT
. | TRBJ2-7 | TRBV6-5 | . | CASSYSGSNYEQYF | TGTGCCAGCAGTTACTCTGGGTCCAACTACGAGCAGTACTTC
many | TRBJ2-1 | TRBV4-3 | . | CASSQGVSSYNEQFF | TGCGCCAGCAGCCAAGGGGTTAGCTCCTACAATGAGCAGTTCTTC
. | TRBJ2-5 | TRBV5-6 | TRBD2 | CASSLIASGSAETQYF | TGTGCCAGCAGCTTGATTGCTAGCGGGAGTGCGGAGACCCAGTACTTC
. | TRBJ2-2 | TRBV12-3/TRBV12-4 | . | CASTLTRGRTGKLFF | TGTGCCAGCACTTTAACTAGAGGGAGAACCGGGAAGCTGTTTTTT
many | TRBJ2-5 | TRBV12-3/TRBV12-4 | . | CASTRSQFAETQYF | TGTGCCAGTACTCGAAGCCAGTTTGCAGAGACCCAGTACTTC
many | TRBJ2-7 | TRBV6-5 | . | CASRSGTNEQYF | TGTGCCAGCAGATCCGGGACAAACGAGCAGTACTTC
few | TRBJ2-2 | TRBV30 | TRBD2 | CAWSPGRAAGELFF | TGTGCCTGGAGTCCGGGGAGGGCGGCCGGGGAGCTGTTTTTT
. | TRBJ2-3 | TRBV30 | . | CAWTQGWRTHTQYF | TGTGCCTGGACACAGGGCTGGAGGACACATACGCAGTATTTT
. | TRBJ1-3 | TRBV30 | . | CAWVKSAGNTIYF | TGTGCCTGGGTTAAAAGTGCCGGAAACACCATATATTTT
few | TRBJ2-1 | TRBV6-5 | TRBD2 | CASRGTSGGNEQFF | TGTGCCAGCAGAGGGACTAGCGGAGGGAATGAGCAGTTCTTC